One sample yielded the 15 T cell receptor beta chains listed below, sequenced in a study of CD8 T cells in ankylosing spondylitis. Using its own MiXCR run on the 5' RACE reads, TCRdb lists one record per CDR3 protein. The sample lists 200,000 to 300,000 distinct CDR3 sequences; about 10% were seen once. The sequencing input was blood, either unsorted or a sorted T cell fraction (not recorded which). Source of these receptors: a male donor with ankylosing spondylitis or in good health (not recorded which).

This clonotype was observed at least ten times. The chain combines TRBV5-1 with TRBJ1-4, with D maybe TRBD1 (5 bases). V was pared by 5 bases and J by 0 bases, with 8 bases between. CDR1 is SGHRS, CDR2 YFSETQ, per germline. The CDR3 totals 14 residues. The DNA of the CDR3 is TGCGCCAGCAGTCCGGACACAACTAATGAAAAACTGTTTTTT. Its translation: CASSPDTTNEKLFF.

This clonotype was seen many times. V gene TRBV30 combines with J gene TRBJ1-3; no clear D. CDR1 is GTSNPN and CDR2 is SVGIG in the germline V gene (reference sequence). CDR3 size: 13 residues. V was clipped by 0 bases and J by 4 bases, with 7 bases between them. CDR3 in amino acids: CAWSVLPGNTIYF. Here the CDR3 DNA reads TGTGCCTGGAGTGTACTCCCGGGAAACACCATATATTTT.

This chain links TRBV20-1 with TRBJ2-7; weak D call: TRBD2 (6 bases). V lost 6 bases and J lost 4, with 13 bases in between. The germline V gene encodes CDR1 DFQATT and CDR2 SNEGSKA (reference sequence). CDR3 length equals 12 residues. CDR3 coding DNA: TGCAGTGCATCCGATGGAGGGTACGAGCAGTACTTC. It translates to CSASDGGYEQYF.

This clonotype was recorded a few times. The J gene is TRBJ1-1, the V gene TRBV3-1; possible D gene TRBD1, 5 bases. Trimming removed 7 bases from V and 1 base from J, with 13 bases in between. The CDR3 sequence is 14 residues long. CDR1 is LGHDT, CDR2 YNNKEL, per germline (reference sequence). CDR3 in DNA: TGTGCCAGCACCGGCAGGGCTCAGAACACTGAAGCTTTCTTT. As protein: CASTGRAQNTEAFF.

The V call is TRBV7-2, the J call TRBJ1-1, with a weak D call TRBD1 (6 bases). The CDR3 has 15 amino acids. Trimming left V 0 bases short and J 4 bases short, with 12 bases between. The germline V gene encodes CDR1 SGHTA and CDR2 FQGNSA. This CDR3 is CASSLASGAGTEAFF. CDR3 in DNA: TGTGCCAGCAGCTTAGCGTCAGGGGCAGGCACTGAAGCTTTCTTT.

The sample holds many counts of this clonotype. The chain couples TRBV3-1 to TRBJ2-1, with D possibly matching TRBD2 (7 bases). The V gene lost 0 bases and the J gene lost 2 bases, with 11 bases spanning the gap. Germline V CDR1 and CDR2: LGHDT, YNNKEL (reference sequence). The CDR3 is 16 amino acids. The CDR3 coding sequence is TGTGCCAGCAGCCAAGAGATGGGGGGGCCCTACAATGAGCAGTTCTTC. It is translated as CASSQEMGGPYNEQFF.

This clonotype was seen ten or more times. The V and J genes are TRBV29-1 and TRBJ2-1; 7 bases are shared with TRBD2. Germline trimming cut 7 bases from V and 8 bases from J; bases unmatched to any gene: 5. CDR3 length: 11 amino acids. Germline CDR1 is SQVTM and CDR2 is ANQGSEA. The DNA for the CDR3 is TGCAGCGGTGGTCGGGGGGATGAGCAGTTCTTC. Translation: CSGGRGDEQFF.

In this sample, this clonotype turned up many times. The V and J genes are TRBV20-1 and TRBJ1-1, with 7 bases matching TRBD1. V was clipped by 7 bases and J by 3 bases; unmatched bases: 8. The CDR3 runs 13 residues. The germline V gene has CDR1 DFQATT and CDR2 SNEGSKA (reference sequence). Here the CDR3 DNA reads TGCAGTGGCAAACCGGGACAGTACACTGAAGCTTTCTTT. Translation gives CSGKPGQYTEAFF.

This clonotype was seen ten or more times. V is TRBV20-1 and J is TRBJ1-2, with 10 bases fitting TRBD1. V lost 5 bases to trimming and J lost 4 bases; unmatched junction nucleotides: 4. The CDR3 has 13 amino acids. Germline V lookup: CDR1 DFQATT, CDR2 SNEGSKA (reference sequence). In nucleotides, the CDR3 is TGCAGTGCTGGGGACAGGGGTAGCTATGGCTACACCTTC. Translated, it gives CSAGDRGSYGYTF.

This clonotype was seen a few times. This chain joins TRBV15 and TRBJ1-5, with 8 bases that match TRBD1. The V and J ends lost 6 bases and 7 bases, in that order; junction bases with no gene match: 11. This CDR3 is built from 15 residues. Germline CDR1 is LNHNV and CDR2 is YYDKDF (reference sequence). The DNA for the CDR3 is TGTGCCACCAGTATCGGACAGGGCCTCGACCAGCCCCAGCATTTT. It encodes CATSIGQGLDQPQHF.

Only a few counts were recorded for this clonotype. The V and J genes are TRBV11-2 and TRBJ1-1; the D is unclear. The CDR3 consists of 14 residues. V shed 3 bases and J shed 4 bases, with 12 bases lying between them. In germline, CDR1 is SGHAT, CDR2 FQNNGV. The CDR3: CASSLTPSGTEAFF. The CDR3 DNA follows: TGTGCCAGCAGCTTGACCCCCTCGGGCACTGAAGCTTTCTTT.

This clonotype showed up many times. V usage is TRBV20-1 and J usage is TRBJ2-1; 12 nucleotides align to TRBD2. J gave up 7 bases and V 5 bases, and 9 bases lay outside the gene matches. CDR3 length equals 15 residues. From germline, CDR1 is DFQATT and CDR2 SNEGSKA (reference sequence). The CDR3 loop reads CSASRLAGARNEQFF. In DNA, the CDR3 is TGCAGTGCTTCGCGACTAGCGGGGGCCAGAAATGAGCAGTTCTTC.

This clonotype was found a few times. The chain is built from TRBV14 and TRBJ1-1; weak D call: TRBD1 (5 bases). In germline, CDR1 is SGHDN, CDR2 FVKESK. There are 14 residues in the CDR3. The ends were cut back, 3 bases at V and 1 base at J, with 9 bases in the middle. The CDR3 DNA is TGTGCCAGCAGCCAGGGGCCTCGGAACACTGAAGCTTTCTTT. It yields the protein CASSQGPRNTEAFF.

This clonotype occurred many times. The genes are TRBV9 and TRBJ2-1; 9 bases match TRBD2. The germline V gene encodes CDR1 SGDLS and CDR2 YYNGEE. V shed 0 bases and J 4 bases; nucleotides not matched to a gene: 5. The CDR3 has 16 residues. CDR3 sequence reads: CASSVALAGTYNEQFF. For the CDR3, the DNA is TGTGCCAGCAGCGTAGCTCTAGCGGGAACGTACAATGAGCAGTTCTTC.

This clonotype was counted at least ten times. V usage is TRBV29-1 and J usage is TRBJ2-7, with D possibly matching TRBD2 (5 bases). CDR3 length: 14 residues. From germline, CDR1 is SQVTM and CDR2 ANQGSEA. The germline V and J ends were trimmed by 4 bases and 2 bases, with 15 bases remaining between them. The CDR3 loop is CSVGTGGLAYEQYF. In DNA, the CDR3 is TGCAGCGTTGGAACCGGCGGGCTCGCCTACGAGCAGTACTTC.